The next 10 T cell receptor beta chains were all read from a single sample in a study of response to subunit inactivated influenza vaccine. TCRdb passed the RT-PCR reads through MiXCR, listing each CDR3 protein once. The sample has more than 700,000 distinct CDR3 sequences, 21% seen once. Source: PBMCs from blood, taken roughly 5 days after vaccination. The receptor set was obtained from a man between 50 and 59 years old who received an inactivated influenza vaccine.

This sequence joins TRBV10-3 and TRBJ2-1; 10 bases map to TRBD2. Germline V gene sequence: CDR1 ENHRY, CDR2 SYGVKD. The V segment lost 8 bases and the J segment 5 bases; nucleotides outside the gene matches: 18. CDR3 length: 18 residues. The CDR3, as DNA: TGTGCCATCTTAAAAGGAGCGGGAGGGCCGTCTCCCAACAATGAGCAGTTCTTC. It encodes CAILKGAGGPSPNNEQFF.

This clonotype was observed a few times. The J gene is TRBJ1-4, the V gene TRBV9; D may be TRBD1 (6 bases). There are 18 residues in the CDR3. The V end was cut by 0 bases, the J end by 4 bases, with 19 bases between. Germline CDR1 is SGDLS and CDR2 is YYNGEE. The CDR3 coding sequence is TGTGCCAGCAGCGTAGAAGGACAGCCCTTTCCACTTAATGAAAAACTGTTTTTT. Its translation: CASSVEGQPFPLNEKLFF.

This clonotype occurred a few times. The chain has TRBV30 and TRBJ2-1, with 13 bases aligning to TRBD2. The CDR3 loop spans 17 amino acids. Germline CDR1 is GTSNPN and CDR2 is SVGIG (reference sequence). Losses at the gene ends were 2 bases for V and 6 bases for J; bases not matched to a gene: 10. The CDR3 DNA is TGTGCCTGGAGTTCCTCCCAGACTAGCGGGGGGCCCAATGAGCAGTTCTTC. It codes for CAWSSSQTSGGPNEQFF.

The chain joins TRBV20-1 to TRBJ1-2, with D possibly matching TRBD1 (5 bases). The V gene lost 2 bases and the J gene lost 10 bases, with 11 bases spanning the gap. The CDR3 runs 11 residues. The V gene's germline CDR1 is DFQATT and CDR2 SNEGSKA (reference sequence). As DNA, the CDR3 is TGCAGTGCTAGAAACCAGGGATTCTACACCTTC. Translating gives CSARNQGFYTF.

CDR3 coding DNA: TGCAGCGTTGAGAAGACTAGCGGGGGGACCGGGGAGCTGTTTTTT. Translated, it gives CSVEKTSGGTGELFF. The V call is TRBV29-1, the J call TRBJ2-2, with 13 bases identical to TRBD2. Germline trimming cut 3 bases from V and 5 bases from J; bases unmatched to any gene: 3. Looked up from germline, CDR1 is SQVTM and CDR2 is ANQGSEA. There are 15 residues in the CDR3.

In DNA form, the CDR3 reads TGTGCCGCTAGCGGGACAGGGAGGCACGACGAGCAGTACTTC. Its protein is CAASGTGRHDEQYF. The chain couples TRBV3-1 to TRBJ2-7, with D perhaps TRBD1 or TRBD2 (9 bases each). The germline CDR1 and CDR2 sequences are LGHDT and YNNKEL (reference sequence). This CDR3 comprises 14 residues. V lost 11 bases, J lost 5 bases, and 22 bases lay in between.

This clonotype was counted between two and nine times. The chain links TRBV7-9 to TRBJ2-7, with D perhaps given as TRBD1 or TRBD2 (5 bases each). The CDR3 is 12 amino acids. The V end lost 5 bases, the J end lost 4 bases, and 9 bases lay between the germline ends. Germline V CDR1 and CDR2: SEHNR, FQNEAQ (reference sequence). The DNA of the CDR3 is TGTGCCAGCAGCAGGGACCAGTACGAGCAGTACTTC. It is translated as CASSRDQYEQYF.

Comments on this clonotype: With a much larger clone just one base away, this may be a read error. In this CDR3 the conserved last residue, phenylalanine or tryptophan, is missing, so a read error is likely. The chain employs TRBV29-1 and TRBJ1-2; 9 bases are shared with TRBD1. J lost 8 bases, V lost 4 bases, and 11 bases had no gene match. Germline CDR1 is SQVTM and CDR2 is ANQGSEA. This CDR3 is 14 amino acids long. This CDR3 reads CSVAGTGRLEGYTV. The CDR3 coding sequence is TGCAGCGTTGCCGGGACAGGGAGGTTGGAGGGCTACACCGTC.

The chain has TRBV9 and TRBJ2-2; TRBD2 is a possible D gene (6 bases). Germline V lookup: CDR1 SGDLS, CDR2 YYNGEE. The CDR3 covers 13 residues. V lost 3 bases, J lost 6 bases, and 9 bases lay in between. The DNA for the CDR3 is TGTGCCAGCAGCGCCCTAGCGTCCGGGGAGCTGTTTTTT. Amino acids: CASSALASGELFF.

This clonotype appeared a few times. The rearrangement joins TRBV9 to TRBJ1-3; the D gene is possibly TRBD1 (6 bases). Between the trimmed V and J ends, which lost 0 bases and 1 base, there was a span of 17 bases. This CDR3 region has 18 residues. Looked up from germline, CDR1 is SGDLS and CDR2 is YYNGEE. The CDR3: CASSVGVGGRGSGNTIYF. The CDR3 DNA reads TGTGCCAGCAGCGTAGGGGTCGGGGGCAGAGGGTCTGGAAACACCATATATTTT.